The 14 T cell receptor beta chains listed next were all sequenced from one sample in a study of B cell selection in AIRE deficiency. Clones were sequenced by immunoSEQ multiplex PCR, and TCRdb holds only the in-frame ones, with some missing. The sample has under 30,000 clones, roughly 96% seen once. Sorting defined conventional CD4 T cells as CD4+CD127+. Sequencing was done on a sample of conventional CD4+ T cells sorted from PBMCs. The receptors were gathered from a human donor with AIRE deficiency.

The J gene is TRBJ1-3, the V gene TRBV5-1, with 8 positions matching TRBD1. CDR3 length: 15 residues. The germline V gene encodes CDR1 SGHRS and CDR2 YFSETQ. The V and J ends lost 0 bases and 6 bases, in that order; junction bases with no gene match: 5. CDR3 protein: CASSLADRAENTIYF. CDR3 DNA sequence: TGCGCCAGCAGCTTGGCGGACAGGGCAGAAAACACCATATATTTT.

The chain uses TRBV19 and TRBJ2-7, with D perhaps matching TRBD2 (6 bases). This CDR3 has 15 residues. Looked up from germline, CDR1 is LNHDA and CDR2 is SQIVND (reference sequence). The ends were cut back, 4 bases at V and 3 bases at J, with 16 bases in the middle. The CDR3 nucleotides read TGTGCCAGTAGTACTCAACGGGACTCCTTCTACGAGCAGTACTTC. Its translation is CASSTQRDSFYEQYF.

This clone was found once. The chain has TRBV7-6 and TRBJ2-3; no clear D gene. Germline V CDR1 and CDR2: SGHVS, FNYEAQ. The CDR3 length is 15 residues. V lost 1 base to trimming and J lost 4 bases, with 12 bases between them. This CDR3 reads CASSLGVAEADTQYF. DNA of the CDR3: TGTGCCAGCAGCTTAGGAGTGGCAGAGGCAGATACGCAGTATTTT.

The chain carries TRBV25-1 and TRBJ1-6; 7 nucleotides agree with TRBD1. The germline V gene has CDR1 MGHDK and CDR2 SYGVNS. V lost 3 bases to trimming and J lost 6 bases; unmatched junction nucleotides: 5. The CDR3 sequence is 15 residues long. The CDR3 here is CASSDVGQINSPLHF. Here the CDR3 DNA reads TGTGCCAGCAGTGATGTGGGACAGATTAATTCACCCCTCCACTTT.

This clone has just one count. The chain recombines TRBV20-1 with TRBJ1-4; D remains unclear. CDR3 size: 11 residues. From germline, CDR1 is DFQATT and CDR2 SNEGSKA (reference sequence). The V and J ends lost 2 bases and 16 bases respectively, with 14 bases between them. CDR3: CSARPYGMPFF. DNA for the CDR3: TGCAGTGCTAGACCGTATGGAATGCCGTTTTTT.

The chain is built from TRBV28 and TRBJ2-1, with 7 nucleotides matching TRBD2. Per germline, CDR1 MDHEN and CDR2 SYDVKM. V lost 6 bases to trimming and J lost 5 bases; unmatched junction nucleotides: 16. The CDR3 extends over 17 amino acids. CDR3 DNA: TGTGCCAGCAGGCCAACTCTTGGGGCGGGAGAGAACAATGAGCAGTTCTTC. This codes for CASRPTLGAGENNEQFF.

The chain couples TRBV6-1 to TRBJ2-1; D gene ambiguous. The CDR3 runs to 11 residues. V was shortened by 11 bases and J by 10 bases, with 15 bases between the two germline ends. Germline CDR1 is MNHNS and CDR2 is SASEGT. The CDR3 nucleotides read TGTGCCCCCAGGAGCCCTTGGGAGCAGTTCTTC. This encodes CAPRSPWEQFF.

The rearrangement links TRBV2 to TRBJ2-2, with D possibly TRBD2 on 5 matching bases. This CDR3 is built from 15 residues. V was shortened by 4 bases and J by 1 base, with 10 bases between the two germline ends. Germline CDR1 and CDR2: SNHLY and FYNNEI. The CDR3 region is CASSVFRGNTGELFF. The CDR3 nucleotides are TGTGCCAGCAGTGTATTTCGGGGGAACACCGGGGAGCTGTTTTTT.

The V gene is TRBV5-4, the J gene TRBJ2-1, with 14 bases fitting TRBD2. Germline V gene sequence: CDR1 SGHNT, CDR2 YYREEE (reference sequence). This CDR3 has 16 residues. The V segment lost 4 bases and the J segment 7 bases; nucleotides outside the gene matches: 7. The CDR3 coding sequence is TGTGCCAGCAGCGATGCAAGGACTAGCGGGGGGAATGAGCAGTTCTTC. Protein sequence: CASSDARTSGGNEQFF.

The V gene is TRBV30, the J gene TRBJ1-1; no firm D call. Germline V gene lookup returns CDR1 GTSNPN and CDR2 SVGIG (reference sequence). The ends were cut back, 0 bases at V and 4 bases at J, with 12 bases in the middle. This CDR3 region has 14 residues. Written as DNA, the CDR3 is TGTGCCTGGAGTGTACGTGGGGTGTTCACTGAAGCTTTCTTT. This gives the protein CAWSVRGVFTEAFF.

The chain recombines TRBV10-3 with TRBJ2-5; D possibly corresponds to TRBD1 (6 bases). V lost 11 bases and J lost 1, with 14 bases in between. This CDR3 contains 13 residues. Germline loops: CDR1 ENHRY, CDR2 SYGVKD. The CDR3 DNA follows: TGTGCCGCAAGCTCGACAGGCCAAGAGACCCAGTACTTC. Encoded protein: CAASSTGQETQYF.

The V and J genes are TRBV7-8 and TRBJ1-5; 9 bases agree with TRBD1. The V and J ends lost 5 bases and 4 bases, in that order; junction bases with no gene match: 6. Germline CDR1 reads SGHVS; CDR2 reads FQNEAQ. The CDR3 covers 15 residues. The CDR3 protein is CASSTGQGRNQPQHF. CDR3 nucleotides: TGTGCCAGCAGCACCGGACAGGGGAGGAATCAGCCCCAGCATTTT.

This chain links TRBV6-6 with TRBJ2-1; D is tentatively TRBD1 or TRBD2 (5 bases each). The length of the CDR3 is 14 residues. V shed 5 bases and J shed 6 bases, with 14 bases lying between them. The germline V gene has CDR1 MNHNY and CDR2 SVGAGI (reference sequence). The CDR3 loop is CASSPRRGPNEQFF. The CDR3 coding sequence is TGTGCCAGCAGTCCCCGTCGGGGCCCCAATGAGCAGTTCTTC.

The rearrangement links TRBV25-1 to TRBJ2-7, with D tentatively TRBD1 (8 bases). The CDR3 consists of 13 residues. Germline assignment: CDR1 MGHDK and CDR2 SYGVNS. The germline V and J ends were trimmed by 7 bases and 4 bases, with 14 bases remaining between them. The CDR3 nucleotides read TGTGCCAGCAAGAACAGGGGGGGTTACGAGCAGTACTTC. Its translation: CASKNRGGYEQYF.